These T cell receptor beta chains were read from a single sample in a study of beta chain features in type 1 diabetes. Only in-frame clones appear in the TCRdb table, and some are missing; sequencing was by immunoSEQ multiplex PCR. The data contain tens of thousands of clones, roughly three quarters of them singletons. Sequencing was done on a sample of Tregs from blood. The receptors derive from a middle-aged woman in good health. Each CDR3 is given with its conserved first and last residue. The order of the fields is V gene, clone size, J gene, D gene, CDR3 DNA, CDR3 protein. The D gene is left open where the match is weak. Only part of the rows carry a size: once, few, many, or a class if the clone is expanded.

V gene: TRBV11-2; clone size: few; J gene: TRBJ2-7; D gene: TRBD1; CDR3 DNA: TGTGCCAGCAGCTTAGTGGGGACCGGGACAGGCTCCTACGAGCAGTACTTC; CDR3 protein: CASSLVGTGTGSYEQYF
V gene: TRBV20-1; clone size: .; J gene: TRBJ2-1; D gene: .; CDR3 DNA: TGCAGTGCTCCGCAGTACAATGAGCAGTTCTTC; CDR3 protein: CSAPQYNEQFF
V gene: TRBV10-3; clone size: .; J gene: TRBJ1-3; D gene: .; CDR3 DNA: TGTGCCATCACTGCGGGACTCCCGATGAGGGGAAACACCATATATTTT; CDR3 protein: CAITAGLPMRGNTIYF
V gene: TRBV5-6; clone size: .; J gene: TRBJ1-1; D gene: TRBD1; CDR3 DNA: TGTGCCAGCAGCTACTTAGACAGGGGAGAGGCCACTGAAGCTTTCTTT; CDR3 protein: CASSYLDRGEATEAFF
V gene: TRBV5-1; clone size: .; J gene: TRBJ2-1; D gene: TRBD2; CDR3 DNA: TGCGCCAGCAGCATCCAGGGAGGGTACAATGAGCAGTTCTTC; CDR3 protein: CASSIQGGYNEQFF
V gene: TRBV7-9; clone size: few; J gene: TRBJ1-1; D gene: TRBD1; CDR3 DNA: TGTGCCAGCAGTTTACAGGGGGCACTGAACACTGAAGCTTTCTTT; CDR3 protein: CASSLQGALNTEAFF
V gene: TRBV13; clone size: .; J gene: TRBJ1-3; D gene: TRBD1; CDR3 DNA: TGTGCCAGCAGCCAGGGGGGCACCATATATTTT; CDR3 protein: CASSQGGTIYF
V gene: TRBV2; clone size: few; J gene: TRBJ1-2; D gene: TRBD1; CDR3 DNA: TGTGCCAGTAGTGGCCGGACAGGGGATGACTATGGCTACACCTTC; CDR3 protein: CASSGRTGDDYGYTF
V gene: TRBV6-6; clone size: few; J gene: TRBJ2-1; D gene: .; CDR3 DNA: TGTGCCAGCAGAGCAAGAGCCGTTAATGAGCAGTTCTTC; CDR3 protein: CASRARAVNEQFF
V gene: TRBV10-3; clone size: once; J gene: TRBJ2-3; D gene: TRBD2; CDR3 DNA: TGTGCCATCAGTGGGGAAGCGGGGGGCCCAAATACGCAGTATTTT; CDR3 protein: CAISGEAGGPNTQYF
V gene: TRBV9; clone size: .; J gene: TRBJ2-2; D gene: TRBD2; CDR3 DNA: TGTGCCAGCAGCGTGGGTAGCGGGGGCCTGAACACCGGGGAGCTGTTTTTT; CDR3 protein: CASSVGSGGLNTGELFF
V gene: TRBV19; clone size: once; J gene: TRBJ1-1; D gene: .; CDR3 DNA: .; CDR3 protein: CASSIVGTGTTFF
V gene: TRBV7-2; clone size: .; J gene: TRBJ2-5; D gene: .; CDR3 DNA: TGTGCCAGCAGCTCGTCTGGAGGGTACCAAGAGACCCAGTACTTC; CDR3 protein: CASSSSGGYQETQYF
V gene: TRBV2; clone size: .; J gene: TRBJ2-1; D gene: TRBD2; CDR3 DNA: TGTGCCAGTTCGTCCTTACCCGGGGGGTCTTACAATGAGCAGTTCTTC; CDR3 protein: CASSSLPGGSYNEQFF
V gene: TRBV29-1; clone size: .; J gene: TRBJ2-1; D gene: .; CDR3 DNA: TGCAGCGTTGTCTTCCGGAGCTCCTACAATGAGCAGTTCTTC; CDR3 protein: CSVVFRSSYNEQFF
V gene: TRBV2; clone size: .; J gene: TRBJ2-7; D gene: .; CDR3 DNA: TGTGCCAGTATCTTGGGCAGTTTATCCTACGAGCAGTACTTC; CDR3 protein: CASILGSLSYEQYF
V gene: TRBV10-2; clone size: .; J gene: TRBJ1-2; D gene: .; CDR3 DNA: TGCGCCAGCAGTAGTGCCCGAGGGGGCTACACCTTC; CDR3 protein: CASSSARGGYTF
V gene: TRBV4-3; clone size: .; J gene: TRBJ2-2; D gene: .; CDR3 DNA: TGCGCCAGCAGCCATTCTGTGGGGGAGCTGTTTTTT; CDR3 protein: CASSHSVGELFF
V gene: TRBV11-2; clone size: few; J gene: TRBJ2-5; D gene: .; CDR3 DNA: TGTGCCAGCAGCTTAGATGGGGGGGGCATTGGGACTCGAAAAGAGACCCAGTACTTC; CDR3 protein: CASSLDGGGIGTRKETQYF
V gene: TRBV7-9; clone size: .; J gene: TRBJ2-7; D gene: .; CDR3 DNA: TGTGCCAGCAGCTCACCGGAAACAGGGTCGGGGAACTTC; CDR3 protein: CASSSPETGSGNF
V gene: TRBV7-7; clone size: .; J gene: TRBJ2-5; D gene: .; CDR3 DNA: TGTGCTAGCAGCTTAGAGCCCCAAGAGACCCAGTACTTC; CDR3 protein: CASSLEPQETQYF
V gene: TRBV5-1; clone size: few; J gene: TRBJ1-1; D gene: TRBD1; CDR3 DNA: TGCGCCAGCAGCTCCGGACAGGGGGCCGTGAACACTGAAGCTTTCTTT; CDR3 protein: CASSSGQGAVNTEAFF
V gene: TRBV6-6; clone size: few; J gene: TRBJ2-7; D gene: TRBD1; CDR3 DNA: TGTGCCAGCAGCCCCGGGACAGGGAAGAGCTCCTACGAGCAGTACTTC; CDR3 protein: CASSPGTGKSSYEQYF
V gene: TRBV7-9; clone size: .; J gene: TRBJ2-5; D gene: .; CDR3 DNA: TGTGCCAGCAGCAGAAACTATTTCCAAGAGACCCAGTACTTC; CDR3 protein: CASSRNYFQETQYF
V gene: TRBV11-2; clone size: .; J gene: TRBJ2-5; D gene: TRBD2; CDR3 DNA: TGTGCCAGCAGTCCAGGGACTAGCGGGATCCAAGAGACCCAGTACTTC; CDR3 protein: CASSPGTSGIQETQYF
V gene: TRBV7-2; clone size: medium-sized; J gene: TRBJ1-1; D gene: .; CDR3 DNA: TGTGCCAGCAGCTTAGATCTACAGGGCAGACCTGAAGCTTTCTTT; CDR3 protein: CASSLDLQGRPEAFF
V gene: TRBV19; clone size: .; J gene: TRBJ2-7; D gene: TRBD2; CDR3 DNA: TGTGCCAGTGGACTAGCCTACGAGCAGTACTTC; CDR3 protein: CASGLAYEQYF
V gene: TRBV5-1; clone size: few; J gene: TRBJ2-2; D gene: TRBD2; CDR3 DNA: TGCGCCAGCAGCAGGACTAGCAGCACCGGGGAGCTGTTTTTT; CDR3 protein: CASSRTSSTGELFF
V gene: TRBV11-2; clone size: few; J gene: TRBJ2-4; D gene: .; CDR3 DNA: TGTGCCAGCAGCGCCCCGGGGGGCCCCCTAGCCAAAAACATTCAGTACTTC; CDR3 protein: CASSAPGGPLAKNIQYF
V gene: TRBV7-2; clone size: .; J gene: TRBJ2-7; D gene: .; CDR3 DNA: TGTGCCAGCAGCCCCTGGGGGGGGCGGTACGAGCAGTACTTC; CDR3 protein: CASSPWGGRYEQYF
V gene: TRBV6-5; clone size: .; J gene: TRBJ2-7; D gene: .; CDR3 DNA: TGTGCCAGCAGTCCTCCCTGGGGCGGGATATACGAGCAGTACTTC; CDR3 protein: CASSPPWGGIYEQYF
V gene: TRBV5-1; clone size: .; J gene: TRBJ2-3; D gene: TRBD1; CDR3 DNA: TGCGCCAGCAGCTTCGGATCCAGGGGGCCAGATACGCAGTATTTT; CDR3 protein: CASSFGSRGPDTQYF
V gene: TRBV9; clone size: .; J gene: TRBJ1-3; D gene: TRBD1; CDR3 DNA: TGTGCCAGCAGCGTCGACAGGGTTTCTGGAAACACCATATATTTT; CDR3 protein: CASSVDRVSGNTIYF
V gene: TRBV19; clone size: .; J gene: TRBJ1-1; D gene: TRBD1; CDR3 DNA: TGTGCCAGTATTCCGGACAGGGTTGGTGCAGCTTTCTTT; CDR3 protein: CASIPDRVGAAFF
V gene: TRBV7-2; clone size: .; J gene: TRBJ2-5; D gene: .; CDR3 DNA: TGTGCCAGCAGCGTCCAGTACCAAGAGACCCAGTACTTC; CDR3 protein: CASSVQYQETQYF
V gene: TRBV18; clone size: few; J gene: TRBJ2-2; D gene: .; CDR3 DNA: TGTGCCAGCTCACCGTGGACTACCGGGGAGCTGTTTTTT; CDR3 protein: CASSPWTTGELFF
V gene: TRBV6-4; clone size: .; J gene: TRBJ2-2; D gene: .; CDR3 DNA: TGTGCCAGCAGTCCAGGAACCAACACCGGGGAGCTGTTTTTT; CDR3 protein: CASSPGTNTGELFF
V gene: TRBV7-2; clone size: .; J gene: TRBJ1-6; D gene: .; CDR3 DNA: TGTGCCAGCAGCTTATTCGGGCAAGGGGATTCACCCCTCCACTTT; CDR3 protein: CASSLFGQGDSPLHF
V gene: TRBV7-8; clone size: once; J gene: TRBJ1-5; D gene: .; CDR3 DNA: TGTGCCAGCAGCCTCGGGCCCGGGGGTAGCAATCAGCCCCAGCATTTT; CDR3 protein: CASSLGPGGSNQPQHF
V gene: TRBV7-2; clone size: .; J gene: TRBJ2-7; D gene: .; CDR3 DNA: TGTGCCAGCAGCTTACTTGGCGGGACCTACGAGCAGTACTTC; CDR3 protein: CASSLLGGTYEQYF
V gene: TRBV4-1; clone size: .; J gene: TRBJ2-3; D gene: .; CDR3 DNA: TGCGCCAGCAGCCAATTAGAGCTTAGCACAGATACGCAGTATTTT; CDR3 protein: CASSQLELSTDTQYF
V gene: TRBV6-1; clone size: .; J gene: TRBJ1-1; D gene: .; CDR3 DNA: TGTGCCAGCAGTATCCATACAGGGAACACTGAAGCTTTCTTT; CDR3 protein: CASSIHTGNTEAFF
V gene: TRBV5-4; clone size: .; J gene: TRBJ2-1; D gene: TRBD2; CDR3 DNA: TGTGCCAGCAGGGGGGCTAGCGGGGGGTACAATGAGCAGTTCTTC; CDR3 protein: CASRGASGGYNEQFF